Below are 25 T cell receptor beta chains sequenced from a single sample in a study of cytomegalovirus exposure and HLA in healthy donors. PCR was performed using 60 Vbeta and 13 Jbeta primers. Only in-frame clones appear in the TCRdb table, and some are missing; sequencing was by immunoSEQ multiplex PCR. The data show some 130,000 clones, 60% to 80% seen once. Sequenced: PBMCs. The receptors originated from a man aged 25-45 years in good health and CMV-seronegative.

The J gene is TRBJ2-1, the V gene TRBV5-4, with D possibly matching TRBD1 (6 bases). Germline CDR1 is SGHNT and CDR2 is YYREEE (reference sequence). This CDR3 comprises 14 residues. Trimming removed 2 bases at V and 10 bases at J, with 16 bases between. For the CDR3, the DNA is TGTGCCAGCAGCTTCCCTCCCCCAGGGGAGGAGCAGTTCTTC. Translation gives CASSFPPPGEEQFF.

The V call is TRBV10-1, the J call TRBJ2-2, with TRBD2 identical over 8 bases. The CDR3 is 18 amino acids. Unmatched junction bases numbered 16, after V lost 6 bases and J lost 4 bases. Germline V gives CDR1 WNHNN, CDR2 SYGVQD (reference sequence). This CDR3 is CASSRSMRPGGPTGELFF. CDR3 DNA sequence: TGCGCCAGCAGCCGATCCATGAGGCCGGGAGGGCCCACCGGGGAGCTGTTTTTT.

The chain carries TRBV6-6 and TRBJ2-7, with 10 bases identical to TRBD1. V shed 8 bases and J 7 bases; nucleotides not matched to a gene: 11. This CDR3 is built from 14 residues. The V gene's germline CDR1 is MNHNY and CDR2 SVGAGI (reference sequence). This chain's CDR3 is CASSAVGQGKEQYF. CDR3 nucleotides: TGTGCCAGCTCGGCGGTGGGACAGGGGAAAGAGCAGTACTTC.

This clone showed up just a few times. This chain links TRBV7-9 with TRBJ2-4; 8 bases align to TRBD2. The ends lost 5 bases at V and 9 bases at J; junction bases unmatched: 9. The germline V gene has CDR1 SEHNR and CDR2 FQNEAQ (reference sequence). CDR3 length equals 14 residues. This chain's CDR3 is CASSAGGVLGIQYF. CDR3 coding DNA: TGTGCCAGCAGCGCCGGGGGGGTCCTTGGCATTCAGTACTTC.

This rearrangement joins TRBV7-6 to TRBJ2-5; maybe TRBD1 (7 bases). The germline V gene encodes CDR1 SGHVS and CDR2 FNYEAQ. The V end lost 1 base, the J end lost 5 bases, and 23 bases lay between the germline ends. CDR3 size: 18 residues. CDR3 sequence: CASSLVFSRTGGVETQYF. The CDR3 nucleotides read TGTGCCAGCAGCTTAGTATTCTCTCGGACAGGAGGGGTGGAGACCCAGTACTTC. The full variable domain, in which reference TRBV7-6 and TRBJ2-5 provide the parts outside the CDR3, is GAGVSQSPRYKVTKRGQDVALRCDPISGHVSLYWYRQALGQGPEFLTYFNYEAQQDKSGLPNDRFSAERPEGSISTLTIQRTEQRDSAMYRCASSLVFSRTGGVETQYFGPGTRLLVL.

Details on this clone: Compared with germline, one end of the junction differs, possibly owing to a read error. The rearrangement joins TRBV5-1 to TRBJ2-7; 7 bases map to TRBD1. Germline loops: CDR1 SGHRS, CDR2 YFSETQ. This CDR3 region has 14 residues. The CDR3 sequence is CASSSDREIYEQCF. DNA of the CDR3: TGCGCCAGCAGCTCCGACAGGGAAATCTACGAGCAGTGCTTC.

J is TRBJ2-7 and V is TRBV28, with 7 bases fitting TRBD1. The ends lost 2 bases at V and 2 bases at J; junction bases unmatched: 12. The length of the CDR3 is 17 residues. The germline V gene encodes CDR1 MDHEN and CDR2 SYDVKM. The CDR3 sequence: CASSLQPRDSQTYEQYF. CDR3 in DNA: TGTGCCAGCAGTTTACAACCTCGGGACAGCCAGACCTACGAGCAGTACTTC.

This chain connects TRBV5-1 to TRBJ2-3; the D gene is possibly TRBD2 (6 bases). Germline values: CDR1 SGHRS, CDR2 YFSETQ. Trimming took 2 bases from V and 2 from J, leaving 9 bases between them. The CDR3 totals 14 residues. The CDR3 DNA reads TGCGCCAGCAGCTTAGGGGAGGCCACAGATACGCAGTATTTT. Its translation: CASSLGEATDTQYF. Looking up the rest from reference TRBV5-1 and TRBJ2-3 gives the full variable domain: KAGVTQTPRYLIKTRGQQVTLSCSPISGHRSVSWYQQTPGQGLQFLFEYFSETQRNKGNFPGRFSGRQFSNSRSEMNVSTLELGDSALYLCASSLGEATDTQYFGPGTRLTVL.

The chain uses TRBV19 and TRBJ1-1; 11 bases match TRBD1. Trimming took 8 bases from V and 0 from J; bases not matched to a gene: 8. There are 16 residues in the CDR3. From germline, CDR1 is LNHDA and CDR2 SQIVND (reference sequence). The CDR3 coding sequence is TGTGCCAGTCCTCCGGGACAGGGGGAATTGAACACTGAAGCTTTCTTT. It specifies CASPPGQGELNTEAFF. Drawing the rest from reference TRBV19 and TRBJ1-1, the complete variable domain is DGGITQSPKYLFRKEGQNVTLSCEQNLNHDAMYWYRQDPGQGLRLIYYSQIVNDFQKGDIAEGYSVSREKKESFPLTVTSAQKNPTAFYLCASPPGQGELNTEAFFGQGTRLTVV.

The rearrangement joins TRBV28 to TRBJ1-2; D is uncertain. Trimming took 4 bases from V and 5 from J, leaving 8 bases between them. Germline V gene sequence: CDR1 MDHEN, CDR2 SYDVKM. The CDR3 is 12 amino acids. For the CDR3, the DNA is TGTGCCAGCAGTTGGCAAAAGTATGGCTACACCTTC. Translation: CASSWQKYGYTF.

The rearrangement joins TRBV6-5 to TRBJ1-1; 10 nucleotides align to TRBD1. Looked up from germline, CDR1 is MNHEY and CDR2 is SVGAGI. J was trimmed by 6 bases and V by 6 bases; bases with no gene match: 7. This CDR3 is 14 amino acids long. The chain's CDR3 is CASSSGTGAPEAFF. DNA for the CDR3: TGTGCCAGCAGCTCCGGGACAGGGGCCCCTGAAGCTTTCTTT.

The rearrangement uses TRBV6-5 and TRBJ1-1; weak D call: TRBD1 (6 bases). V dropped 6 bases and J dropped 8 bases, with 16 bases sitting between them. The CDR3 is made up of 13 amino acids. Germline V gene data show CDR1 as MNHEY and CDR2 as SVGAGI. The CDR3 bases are TGTGCCAGCAGCAGGGGACATCTGGGCGAAGCTTTCTTT. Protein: CASSRGHLGEAFF.

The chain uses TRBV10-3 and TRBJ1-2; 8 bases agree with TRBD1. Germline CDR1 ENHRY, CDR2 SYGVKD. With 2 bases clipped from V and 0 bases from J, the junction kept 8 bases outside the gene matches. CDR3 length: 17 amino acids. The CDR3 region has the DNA TGTGCCATCAGTGAGGGAAGAGGGACAGGAGCTAACTATGGCTACACCTTC. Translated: CAISEGRGTGANYGYTF.

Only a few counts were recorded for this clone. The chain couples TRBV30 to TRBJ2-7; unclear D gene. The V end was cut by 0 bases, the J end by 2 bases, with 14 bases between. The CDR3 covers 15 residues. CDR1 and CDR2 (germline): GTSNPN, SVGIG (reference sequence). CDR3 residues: CAWSVPRITTYEQYF. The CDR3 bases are TGTGCCTGGAGTGTACCCAGAATAACAACCTACGAGCAGTACTTC.

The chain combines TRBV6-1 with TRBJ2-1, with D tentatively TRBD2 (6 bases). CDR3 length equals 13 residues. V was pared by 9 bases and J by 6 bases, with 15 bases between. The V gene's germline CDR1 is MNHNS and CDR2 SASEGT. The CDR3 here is CASRLEVGNEQFF. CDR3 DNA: TGTGCCAGTCGACTAGAAGTAGGCAATGAGCAGTTCTTC.

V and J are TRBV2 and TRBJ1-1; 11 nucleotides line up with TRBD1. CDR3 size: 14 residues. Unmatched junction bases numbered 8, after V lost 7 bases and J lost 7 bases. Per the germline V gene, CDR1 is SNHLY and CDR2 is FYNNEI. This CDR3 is CASMADRGPYEAFF. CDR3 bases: TGTGCCAGCATGGCGGACAGGGGGCCCTATGAAGCTTTCTTT.

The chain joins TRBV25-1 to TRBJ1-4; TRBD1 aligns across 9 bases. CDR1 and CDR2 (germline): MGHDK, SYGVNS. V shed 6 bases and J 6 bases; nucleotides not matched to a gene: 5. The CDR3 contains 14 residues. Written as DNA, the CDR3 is TGTGCCAGCAGCGCCGGGACAGGGTATGAAAAACTGTTTTTT. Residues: CASSAGTGYEKLFF. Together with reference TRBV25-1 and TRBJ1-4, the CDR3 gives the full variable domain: EADIYQTPRYLVIGTGKKITLECSQTMGHDKMYWYQQDPGMELHLIHYSYGVNSTEKGDLSSESTVSRIRTEHFPLTLESARPSHTSQYLCASSAGTGYEKLFFGSGTQLSVL.

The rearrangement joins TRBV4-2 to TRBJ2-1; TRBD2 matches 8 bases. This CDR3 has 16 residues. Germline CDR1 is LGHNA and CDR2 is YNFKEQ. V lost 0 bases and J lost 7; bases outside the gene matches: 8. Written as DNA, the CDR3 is TGTGCCAGCAGCCAAGACCCCGGGACTAGGTATAATGAGCAGTTCTTC. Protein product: CASSQDPGTRYNEQFF.

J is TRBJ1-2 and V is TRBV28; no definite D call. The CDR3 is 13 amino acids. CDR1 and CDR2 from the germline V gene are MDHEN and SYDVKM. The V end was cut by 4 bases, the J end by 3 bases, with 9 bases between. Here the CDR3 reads CASSYRSDYGYTF. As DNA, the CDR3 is TGTGCCAGCAGTTACCGGTCCGACTATGGCTACACCTTC.

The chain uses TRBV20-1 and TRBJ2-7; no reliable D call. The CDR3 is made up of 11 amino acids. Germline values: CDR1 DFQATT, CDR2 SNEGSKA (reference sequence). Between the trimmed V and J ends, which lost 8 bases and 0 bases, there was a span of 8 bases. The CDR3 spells CSPDTSYEQYF. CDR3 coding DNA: TGCAGTCCCGACACCTCCTACGAGCAGTACTTC.

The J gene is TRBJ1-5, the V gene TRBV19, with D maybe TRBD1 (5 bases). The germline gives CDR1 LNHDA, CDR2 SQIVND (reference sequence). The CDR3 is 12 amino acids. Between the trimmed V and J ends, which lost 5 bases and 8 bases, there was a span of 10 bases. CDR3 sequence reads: CASSGGWEPQHF. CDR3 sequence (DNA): TGTGCCAGTAGTGGGGGGTGGGAGCCCCAGCATTTT.

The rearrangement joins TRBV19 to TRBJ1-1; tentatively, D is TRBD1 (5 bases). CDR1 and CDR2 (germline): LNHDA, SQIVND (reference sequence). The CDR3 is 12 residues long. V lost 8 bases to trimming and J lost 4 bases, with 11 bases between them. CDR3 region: CASQGTSTEAFF. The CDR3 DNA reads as TGTGCCAGTCAGGGAACCTCCACTGAAGCTTTCTTT.

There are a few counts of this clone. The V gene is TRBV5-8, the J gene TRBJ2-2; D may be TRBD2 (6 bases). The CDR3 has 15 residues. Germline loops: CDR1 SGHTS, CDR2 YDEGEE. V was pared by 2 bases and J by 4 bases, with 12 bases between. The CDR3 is CASSFGGALTGELFF. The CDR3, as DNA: TGTGCCAGCAGCTTTGGCGGGGCCCTCACCGGGGAGCTGTTTTTT.

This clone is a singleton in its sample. CDR3 amino acids: CASMSNYGYTF. CDR3 sequence (DNA): TGTGCCAGTATGAGTAACTATGGCTACACCTTC. This chain links TRBV19 with TRBJ1-2; D remains unclear. Trimming took 7 bases from V and 1 from J, leaving 4 bases between them. In germline, CDR1 is LNHDA, CDR2 SQIVND (reference sequence). The CDR3 loop spans 11 amino acids.

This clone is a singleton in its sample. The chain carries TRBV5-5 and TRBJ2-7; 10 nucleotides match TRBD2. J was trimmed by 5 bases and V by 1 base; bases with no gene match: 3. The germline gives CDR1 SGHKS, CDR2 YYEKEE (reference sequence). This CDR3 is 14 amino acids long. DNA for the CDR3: TGTGCCAGCAGCTTGCTTGGACTAGCGGACGAGCAGTACTTC. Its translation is CASSLLGLADEQYF.